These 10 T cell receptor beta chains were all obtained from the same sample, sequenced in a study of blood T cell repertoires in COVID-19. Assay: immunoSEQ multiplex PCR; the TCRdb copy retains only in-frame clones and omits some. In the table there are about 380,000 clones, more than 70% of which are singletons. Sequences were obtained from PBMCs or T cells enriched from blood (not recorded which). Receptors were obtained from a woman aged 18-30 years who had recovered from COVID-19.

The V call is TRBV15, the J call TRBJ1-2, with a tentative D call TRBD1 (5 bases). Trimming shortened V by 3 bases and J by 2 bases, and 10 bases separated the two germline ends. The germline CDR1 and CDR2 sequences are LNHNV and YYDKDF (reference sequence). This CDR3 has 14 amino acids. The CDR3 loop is CATSRGGLNYGYTF. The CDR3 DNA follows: TGTGCCACCAGCAGGGGGGGGTTGAACTATGGCTACACCTTC. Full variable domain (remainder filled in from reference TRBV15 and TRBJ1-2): DAMVIQNPRYQVTQFGKPVTLSCSQTLNHNVMYWYQQKSSQAPKLLFHYYDKDFNNEADTPDNFQSRRPNTSFCFLDIRSPGLGDTAMYLCATSRGGLNYGYTFGSGTRLTVV.

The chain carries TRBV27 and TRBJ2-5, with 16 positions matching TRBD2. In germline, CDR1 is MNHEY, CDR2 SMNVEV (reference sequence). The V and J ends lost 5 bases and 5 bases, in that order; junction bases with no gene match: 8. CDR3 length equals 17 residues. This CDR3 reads CASSAGTSGGAGETQYF. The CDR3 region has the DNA TGTGCCAGCAGTGCCGGGACTAGCGGGGGGGCCGGGGAGACCCAGTACTTC.

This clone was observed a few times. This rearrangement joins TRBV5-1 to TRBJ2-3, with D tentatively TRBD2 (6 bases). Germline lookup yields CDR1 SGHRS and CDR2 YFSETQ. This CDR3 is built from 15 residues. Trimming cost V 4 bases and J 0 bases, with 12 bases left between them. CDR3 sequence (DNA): TGCGCCAGCAGCCCCGGGACTGAGAGCACAGATACGCAGTATTTT. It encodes CASSPGTESTDTQYF.

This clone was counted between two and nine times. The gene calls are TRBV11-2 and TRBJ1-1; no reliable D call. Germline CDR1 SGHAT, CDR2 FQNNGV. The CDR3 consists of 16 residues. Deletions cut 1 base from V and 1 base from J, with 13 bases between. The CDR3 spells CASSLVEVGRNTEAFF. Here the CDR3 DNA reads TGTGCCAGCAGCTTAGTTGAGGTTGGGAGGAACACTGAAGCTTTCTTT.

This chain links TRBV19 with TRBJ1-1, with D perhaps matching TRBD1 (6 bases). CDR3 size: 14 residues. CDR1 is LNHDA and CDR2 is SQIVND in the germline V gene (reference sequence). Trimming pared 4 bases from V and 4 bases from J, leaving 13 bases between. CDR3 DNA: TGTGCCAGTAGTACGAACTACAGGGCCACTGAAGCTTTCTTT. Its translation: CASSTNYRATEAFF.

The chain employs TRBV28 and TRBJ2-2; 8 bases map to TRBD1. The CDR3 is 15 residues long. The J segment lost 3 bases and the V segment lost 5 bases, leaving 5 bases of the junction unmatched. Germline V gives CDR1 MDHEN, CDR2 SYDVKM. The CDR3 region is CASSPSDRDTGELFF. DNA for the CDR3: TGTGCCAGCAGTCCCTCGGACAGGGACACCGGGGAGCTGTTTTTT.

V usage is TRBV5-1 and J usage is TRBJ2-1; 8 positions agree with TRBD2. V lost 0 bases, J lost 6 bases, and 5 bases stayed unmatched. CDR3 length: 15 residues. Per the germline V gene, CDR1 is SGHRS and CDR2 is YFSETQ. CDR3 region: CASSLVGGGPNEQFF. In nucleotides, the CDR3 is TGCGCCAGCAGCTTGGTCGGGGGGGGCCCCAATGAGCAGTTCTTC.

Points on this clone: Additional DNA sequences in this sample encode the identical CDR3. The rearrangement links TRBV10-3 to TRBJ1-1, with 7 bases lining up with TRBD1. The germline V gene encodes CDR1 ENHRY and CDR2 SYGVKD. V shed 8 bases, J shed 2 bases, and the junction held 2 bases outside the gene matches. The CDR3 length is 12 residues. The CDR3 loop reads CAIQGGNTEAFF. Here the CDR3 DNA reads TGTGCCATCCAGGGGGGCAACACTGAAGCTTTCTTT.

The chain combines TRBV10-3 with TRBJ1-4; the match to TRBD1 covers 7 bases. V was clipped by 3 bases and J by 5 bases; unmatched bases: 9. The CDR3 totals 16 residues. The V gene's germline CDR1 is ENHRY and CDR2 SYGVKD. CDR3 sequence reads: CAISDPEQGRNEKLFF. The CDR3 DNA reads TGTGCCATCAGTGACCCCGAACAGGGGAGGAATGAAAAACTGTTTTTT.

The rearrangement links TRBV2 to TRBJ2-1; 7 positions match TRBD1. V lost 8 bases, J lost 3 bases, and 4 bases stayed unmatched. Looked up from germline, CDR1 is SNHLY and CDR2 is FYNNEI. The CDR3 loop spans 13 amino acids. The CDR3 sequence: CASDRDSYNEQFF. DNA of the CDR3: TGTGCCAGCGACCGGGACAGCTACAATGAGCAGTTCTTC.